The rows below give T cell receptor beta chains drawn from one sample of a study of PD-1 blockade in classical Hodgkin lymphoma. TCRdb's copy holds only in-frame clones and misses some; the assay was immunoSEQ multiplex PCR. The sample has 100,000 or so clones; around 89% are singletons. Specimen: peripheral blood mononuclear cells (PBMCs), collected before the second cycle of nivolumab. The origin of the receptors is a human donor with classical Hodgkin lymphoma. CDR3s leave out the opening cysteine and the closing phenylalanine or tryptophan.

J: TRBJ2-3
V: TRBV29-1
CDR3: SVETQGTDTQY

J: TRBJ1-3
V: TRBV18
CDR3: ASSQGQGESGNTIY

J: TRBJ2-7
V: TRBV6-5
CDR3: ASRGGGSYEQY

J: TRBJ1-2
V: TRBV30
CDR3: AWSAHAGSRLGGYT

J: TRBJ2-6
V: TRBV4-2
CDR3: ASSHHGQVSSGANVLT

J: TRBJ2-5
V: TRBV28
CDR3: ASRPSGIRETQY

J: TRBJ2-1
V: TRBV19
CDR3: ATIAAGTGSDEQF

J: TRBJ2-5
V: TRBV5-1
CDR3: ASSPSLLQETQY

J: TRBJ1-2
V: TRBV4-1
CDR3: ASSQDRPGPPGDGYT

J: TRBJ2-7
V: TRBV27
CDR3: ASSPGGITYEQY

J: TRBJ2-7
V: TRBV10-3
CDR3: AISDGTEISYEQY

J: TRBJ2-4
V: TRBV7-2
CDR3: ASSSSSGTSANIQY

J: TRBJ1-6
V: TRBV25-1
CDR3: ASSDRMEVTYNSPLH

J: TRBJ2-7
V: TRBV11-2
CDR3: ASSSHKAYEQY

J: TRBJ2-4
V: TRBV6-6
CDR3: ASNSLAKNIQY

J: TRBJ2-3
V: TRBV7-2
CDR3: ASSPGTATDTQY

J: TRBJ2-1
V: TRBV1
CDR3: TSSPRGGDLSYNEQF

J: TRBJ2-5
V: TRBV19
CDR3: ASSIQGEETQY

J: TRBJ2-3
V: TRBV14
CDR3: ASSQRDTQY

J: TRBJ1-2
V: TRBV30
CDR3: AWSEGTDYGYT

J: TRBJ1-4
V: TRBV2
CDR3: ASSELVGTNEKLF

J: TRBJ2-2
V: TRBV4-1
CDR3: ASSQVLAGGLANTGELF

J: TRBJ1-1
V: TRBV11-2
CDR3: ASSFGRGTEAF

J: TRBJ1-6
V: TRBV9
CDR3: ASINCIAPLFCSPLH

J: TRBJ2-1
V: TRBV2
CDR3: ASSLQYNEQF

J: TRBJ2-7
V: TRBV25-1
CDR3: ASMDSPFSYEQY

J: TRBJ1-2
V: TRBV6-6
CDR3: ASSRDRVGEGYT

J: TRBJ2-1
V: TRBV5-1
CDR3: ASTQGASYNEQF

J: TRBJ1-2
V: TRBV11-2
CDR3: ASSRTGSWTGDYGYT

J: TRBJ1-3
V: TRBV19
CDR3: ASSDRVNEGNTIY

J: TRBJ1-1
V: TRBV18
CDR3: ASSPAAQQNTEAF

J: TRBJ2-5
V: TRBV2
CDR3: ASSGKETQY

J: TRBJ1-3
V: TRBV12-5
CDR3: ASRAGEGNTIY

J: TRBJ1-5
V: TRBV30
CDR3: AWSVREGIRQPQH

J: TRBJ1-1
V: TRBV6-6
CDR3: ASSYRAGSNTEAF

J: TRBJ1-4
V: TRBV27
CDR3: ASSFWGRGNEKLF

J: TRBJ2-2
V: TRBV5-6
CDR3: ASSLKTGGSTGELF

J: TRBJ1-6
V: TRBV27
CDR3: ASSLIARQAGSYNSPLH

J: TRBJ2-5
V: TRBV4-2
CDR3: ASSPLAGTETQY

J: TRBJ1-2
V: TRBV7-9
CDR3: ASSPGQGEGYT

J: TRBJ1-1
V: TRBV19
CDR3: ASSSGGPNTEAF

J: TRBJ2-5
V: TRBV30
CDR3: ASGEGGETQY

J: -
V: TRBV7-9
CDR3: ASSLAAGYEQY

J: TRBJ1-1
V: TRBV5-1
CDR3: ASSFREGAAF

J: TRBJ1-2
V: TRBV19
CDR3: ASSIAQASYGYT

J: TRBJ2-2
V: TRBV6-5
CDR3: ASSYRFGELF

J: TRBJ2-7
V: TRBV5-1
CDR3: ASSRHRGRESYEQY

J: TRBJ2-5
V: TRBV27
CDR3: ASSLRTAAETQY

J: TRBJ2-7
V: TRBV4-1
CDR3: ASSQWRILIGSYEQY

J: TRBJ1-2
V: TRBV11-2
CDR3: ASSLATGGVYGYT

J: TRBJ1-2
V: TRBV9
CDR3: ASSVAGYGYT

J: TRBJ2-5
V: TRBV6-5
CDR3: ASSYGGTGEFETQY